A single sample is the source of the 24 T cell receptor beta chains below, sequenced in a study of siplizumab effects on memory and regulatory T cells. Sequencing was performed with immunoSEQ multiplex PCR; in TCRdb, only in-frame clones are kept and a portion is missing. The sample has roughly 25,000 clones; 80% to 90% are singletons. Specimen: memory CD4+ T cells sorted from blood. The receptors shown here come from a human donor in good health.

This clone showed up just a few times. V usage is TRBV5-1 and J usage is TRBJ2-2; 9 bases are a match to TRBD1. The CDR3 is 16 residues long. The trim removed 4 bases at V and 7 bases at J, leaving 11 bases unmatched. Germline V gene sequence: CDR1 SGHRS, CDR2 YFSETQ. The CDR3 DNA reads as TGCGCCAGCAGCAAGAATGGACAGGGGCCCCGCGGGGAGCTGTTTTTT. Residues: CASSKNGQGPRGELFF.

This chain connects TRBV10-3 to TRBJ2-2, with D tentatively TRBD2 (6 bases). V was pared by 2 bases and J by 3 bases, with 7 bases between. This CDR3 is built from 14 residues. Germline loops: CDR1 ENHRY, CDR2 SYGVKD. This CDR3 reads CAISEAGYTGELFF. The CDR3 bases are TGTGCCATCAGTGAGGCGGGGTACACCGGGGAGCTGTTTTTT.

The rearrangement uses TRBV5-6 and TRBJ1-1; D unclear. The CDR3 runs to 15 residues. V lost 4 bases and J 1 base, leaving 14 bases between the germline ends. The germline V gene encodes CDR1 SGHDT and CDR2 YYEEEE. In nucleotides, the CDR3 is TGTGCCAGCAGCCTCGGTCCAATGGGGAACACTGAAGCTTTCTTT. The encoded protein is CASSLGPMGNTEAFF. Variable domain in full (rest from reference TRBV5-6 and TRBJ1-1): DAGVTQSPTHLIKTRGQQVTLRCSPKSGHDTVSWYQQALGQGPQFIFQYYEEEERQRGNFPDRFSGHQFPNYSSELNVNALLLGDSALYLCASSLGPMGNTEAFFGQGTRLTVV.

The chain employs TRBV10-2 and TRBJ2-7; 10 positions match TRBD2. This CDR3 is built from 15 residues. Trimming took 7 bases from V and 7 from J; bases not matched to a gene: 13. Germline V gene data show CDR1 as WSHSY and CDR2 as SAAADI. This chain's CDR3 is CASNSPSGRRREQYF. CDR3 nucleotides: TGCGCCAGCAACTCCCCTAGCGGGAGACGAAGGGAGCAGTACTTC.

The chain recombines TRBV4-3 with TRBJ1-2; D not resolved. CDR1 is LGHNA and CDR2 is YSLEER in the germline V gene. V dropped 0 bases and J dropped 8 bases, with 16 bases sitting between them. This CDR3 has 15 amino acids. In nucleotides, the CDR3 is TGCGCCAGCAGCCAAGATTCGGGATATACGGGAGGCTACACCTTC. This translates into CASSQDSGYTGGYTF.

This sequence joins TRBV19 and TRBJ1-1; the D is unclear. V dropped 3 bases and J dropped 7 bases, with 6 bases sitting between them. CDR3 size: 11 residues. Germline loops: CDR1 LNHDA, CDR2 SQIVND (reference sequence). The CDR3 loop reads CASSIIGEAFF. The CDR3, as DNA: TGTGCCAGTAGTATCATTGGTGAAGCTTTCTTT.

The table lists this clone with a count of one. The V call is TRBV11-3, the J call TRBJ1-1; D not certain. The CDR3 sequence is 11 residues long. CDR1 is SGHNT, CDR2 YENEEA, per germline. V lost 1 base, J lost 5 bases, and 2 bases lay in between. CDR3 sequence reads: CASSLVTEAFF. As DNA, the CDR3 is TGTGCCAGCAGCTTAGTTACTGAAGCTTTCTTT.

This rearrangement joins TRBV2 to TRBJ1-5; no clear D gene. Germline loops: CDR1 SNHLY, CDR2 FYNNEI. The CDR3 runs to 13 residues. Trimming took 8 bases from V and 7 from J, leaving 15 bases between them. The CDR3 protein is CASCRSREQPQHF. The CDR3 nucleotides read TGTGCCAGCTGCAGGTCTCGGGAGCAGCCCCAGCATTTT.

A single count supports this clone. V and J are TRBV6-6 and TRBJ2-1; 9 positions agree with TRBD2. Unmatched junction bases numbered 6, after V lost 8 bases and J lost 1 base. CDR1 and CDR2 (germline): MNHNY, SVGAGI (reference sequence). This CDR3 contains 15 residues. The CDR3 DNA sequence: TGTGCCAGCGGTTTAGCGGGAGAGTCCTACAATGAGCAGTTCTTC. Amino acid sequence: CASGLAGESYNEQFF.

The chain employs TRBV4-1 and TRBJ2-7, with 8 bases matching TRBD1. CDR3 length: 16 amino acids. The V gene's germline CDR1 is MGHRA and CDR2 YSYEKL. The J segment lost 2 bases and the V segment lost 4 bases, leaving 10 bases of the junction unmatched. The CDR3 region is CASSRTTGVEAYEQYF. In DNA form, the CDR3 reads TGCGCCAGCAGCCGAACGACAGGGGTGGAAGCCTACGAGCAGTACTTC.

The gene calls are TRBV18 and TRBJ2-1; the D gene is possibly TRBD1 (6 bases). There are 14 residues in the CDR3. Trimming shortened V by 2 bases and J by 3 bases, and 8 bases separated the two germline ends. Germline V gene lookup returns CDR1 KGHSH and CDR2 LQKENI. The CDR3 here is CASSPDRNYNEQFF. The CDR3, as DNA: TGTGCCAGCTCACCAGACAGGAACTACAATGAGCAGTTCTTC.

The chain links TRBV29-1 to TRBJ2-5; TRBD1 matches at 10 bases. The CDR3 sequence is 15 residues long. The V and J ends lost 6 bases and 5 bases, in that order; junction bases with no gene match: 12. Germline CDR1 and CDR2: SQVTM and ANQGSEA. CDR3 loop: CSVPAGTGAGETQYF. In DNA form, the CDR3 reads TGCAGCGTACCTGCCGGGACAGGGGCGGGGGAGACCCAGTACTTC.

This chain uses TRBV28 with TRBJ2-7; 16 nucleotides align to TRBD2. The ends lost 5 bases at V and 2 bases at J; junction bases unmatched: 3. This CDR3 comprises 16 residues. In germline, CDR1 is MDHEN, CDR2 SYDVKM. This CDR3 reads CASSGGTSGRAYEQYF. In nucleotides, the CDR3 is TGTGCCAGCAGTGGCGGGACTAGCGGGAGGGCCTACGAGCAGTACTTC.

CDR3: CASSVGTGQGEQFF. DNA of the CDR3: TGTGCCAGCAGTGTCGGGACAGGGCAAGGTGAGCAGTTCTTC. The chain links TRBV2 to TRBJ2-1; TRBD1 matches 9 bases. Germline CDR1 is SNHLY and CDR2 is FYNNEI. The CDR3 spans 14 residues. V shed 4 bases and J 9 bases; nucleotides not matched to a gene: 7.

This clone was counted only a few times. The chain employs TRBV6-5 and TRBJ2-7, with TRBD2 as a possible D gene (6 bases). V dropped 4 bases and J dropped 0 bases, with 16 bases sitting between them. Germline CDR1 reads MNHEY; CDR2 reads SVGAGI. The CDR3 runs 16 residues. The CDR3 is CASSSRLGAISYEQYF. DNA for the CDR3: TGTGCCAGCAGTTCGAGACTAGGGGCGATCTCCTACGAGCAGTACTTC.

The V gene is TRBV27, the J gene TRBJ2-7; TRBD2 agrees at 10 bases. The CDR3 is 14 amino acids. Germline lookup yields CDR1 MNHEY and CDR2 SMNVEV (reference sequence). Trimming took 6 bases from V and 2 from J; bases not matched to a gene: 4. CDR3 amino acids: CASSWGLATYEQYF. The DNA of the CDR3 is TGTGCCAGCAGCTGGGGACTAGCGACCTACGAGCAGTACTTC.

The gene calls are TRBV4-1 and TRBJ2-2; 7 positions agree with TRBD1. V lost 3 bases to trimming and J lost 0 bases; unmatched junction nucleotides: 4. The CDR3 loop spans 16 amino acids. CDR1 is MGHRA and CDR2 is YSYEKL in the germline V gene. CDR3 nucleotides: TGCGCCAGCAGCCAGAGGACAGGTTCGAACACCGGGGAGCTGTTTTTT. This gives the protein CASSQRTGSNTGELFF.

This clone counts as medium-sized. CDR3 bases: TGTGCCAGCTTCGGGACAGCTAATGAAAAACTGTTTTTT. Translation gives CASFGTANEKLFF. This chain connects TRBV5-3 to TRBJ1-4; 7 bases map to TRBD1. TRBV5-3 is filed as an ORF, its function uncertain. With 8 bases clipped from V and 3 bases from J, the junction kept 4 bases outside the gene matches. The CDR3 is 13 residues long.

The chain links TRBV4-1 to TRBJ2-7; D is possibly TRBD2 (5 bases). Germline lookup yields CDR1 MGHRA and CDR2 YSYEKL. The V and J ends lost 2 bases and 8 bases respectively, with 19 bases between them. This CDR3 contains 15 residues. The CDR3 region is CASSQPLAGNAKQYF. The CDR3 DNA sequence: TGCGCCAGCAGCCAACCGCTAGCCGGGAACGCTAAGCAGTACTTC.

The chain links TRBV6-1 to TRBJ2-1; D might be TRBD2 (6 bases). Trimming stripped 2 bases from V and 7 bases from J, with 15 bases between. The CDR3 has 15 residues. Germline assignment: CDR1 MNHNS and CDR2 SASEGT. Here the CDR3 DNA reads TGTGCCAGCAGTGAATTAGTGGGAGGTCTGAATGAGCAGTTCTTC. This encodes CASSELVGGLNEQFF.

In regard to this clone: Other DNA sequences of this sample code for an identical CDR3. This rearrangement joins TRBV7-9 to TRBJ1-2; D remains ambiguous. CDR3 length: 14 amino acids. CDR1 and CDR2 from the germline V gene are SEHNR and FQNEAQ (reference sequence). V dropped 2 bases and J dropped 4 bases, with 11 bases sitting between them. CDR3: CASSLMTDSYGYTF. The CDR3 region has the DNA TGTGCCAGCAGCTTAATGACGGACTCCTATGGCTACACCTTC.

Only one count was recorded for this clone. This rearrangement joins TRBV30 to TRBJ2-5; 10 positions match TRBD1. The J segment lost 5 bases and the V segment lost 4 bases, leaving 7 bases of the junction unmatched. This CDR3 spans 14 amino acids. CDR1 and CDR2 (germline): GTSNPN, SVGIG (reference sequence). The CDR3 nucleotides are TGTGCCTGGAAGGGGACAGGGGCGGAGGAGACCCAGTACTTC. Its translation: CAWKGTGAEETQYF. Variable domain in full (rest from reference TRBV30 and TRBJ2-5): SQTIHQWPATLVQPVGSPLSLECTVEGTSNPNLYWYRQAAGRGLQLLFYSVGIGQISSEVPQNLSASRPQDRQFILSSKKLLLSDSGFYLCAWKGTGAEETQYFGPGTRLLVL.

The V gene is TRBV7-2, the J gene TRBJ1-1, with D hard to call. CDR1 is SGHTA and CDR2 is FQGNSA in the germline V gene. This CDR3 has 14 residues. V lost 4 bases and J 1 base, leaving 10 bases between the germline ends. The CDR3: CASSYGRTNTEAFF. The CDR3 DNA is TGTGCCAGCAGCTATGGGCGGACGAACACTGAAGCTTTCTTT.

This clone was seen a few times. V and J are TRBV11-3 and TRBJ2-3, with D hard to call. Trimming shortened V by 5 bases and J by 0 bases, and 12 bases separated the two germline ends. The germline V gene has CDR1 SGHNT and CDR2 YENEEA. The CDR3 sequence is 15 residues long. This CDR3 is CASSKRVGSTDTQYF. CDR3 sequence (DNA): TGTGCCAGCAGCAAGCGAGTCGGGAGCACAGATACGCAGTATTTT.